This T cell receptor beta chain was recorded in a study of identical twins. General observations from the study: Alpha sequences out of frame and shared by twins had excess low generation probability. Monozygotic twin pairs showed more out-of-frame TCR alpha sharing than models estimated. With abundant cord blood beta clonotypes, insertions were fewer; memory repertoires showed no such pattern.

This clonotype turned up a few times. Its target is unknown. Germline CDR1 MDHEN, CDR2 SYDVKM. The CDR3 runs to 15 residues. The V end lost 7 bases, the J end lost 0 bases, and 10 bases lay between the germline ends. TCRdb ran MiXCR on the 5' RACE reads and lists one entry per CDR3 protein. This table has about 810,000 distinct CDR3 sequences, roughly 12% appearing once. The same data also went into a second study, on yellow fever vaccine responses in identical twins. From that second work: Twins reportedly had a vaccine T cell response that seemed partly convergent, partly personalized.

V gene TRBV28 combines with J gene TRBJ2-6, with D unresolved. Sample: PBMCs. The source of this sequence is a woman in her late teens or twenties in good health. The CDR3 coding sequence is TGTGCCAGCAATCTAGGTAGCTCTGGGGCCAACGTCCTGACTTTC. Amino acid sequence: CASNLGSSGANVLTF.